The clone carrying this TCR beta chain was seen more than once but under ten times. The data stem from a study of blood T cell repertoires in COVID-19. Study at large: Material from acute and convalescent COVID-19 was sourced from the United States, Italy and Spain. Nucleic acid was either cDNA or gDNA, and it came from T cells, B-cell-depleted T cells, or PBMCs.

Germline values: CDR1 SGHRS, CDR2 YFSETQ. The CDR3 extends over 15 amino acids. Trimming removed 4 bases from V and 4 bases from J, with 17 bases in between. How the authors handled the data: Estimated nucleated cell counts came from reference gene primer amplification. Data came from immunoSEQ multiplex PCR; TCRdb stores just in-frame clones and leaves some out. D and trimming come from the DNA, and the V and J calls and clone size come from that table. The data show approximately 40,000 clones, approximately 83% seen once. This clonotype was obtained from a woman aged 60-75 years with acute or convalescent COVID-19. The sample taken for sequencing was peripheral blood. The rearrangement uses TRBV5-1 and TRBJ1-2, with D possibly being TRBD1 (5 bases). The CDR3, as DNA: TGCGCCAGCAGCCCAGCCCCCACGGGGGGCTATGGCTACACCTTC. It codes for CASSPAPTGGYGYTF.